These 27 T cell receptor beta chains came from one sample sequenced in a study of OX40 agonist ivuxolimab in advanced cancers. The data were produced by immunoSEQ multiplex PCR, yet TCRdb's version contains in-frame clones alone and is incomplete. The table includes tens of thousands of clones, roughly 84% detected once. The source was CD4+ or CD8+ T cells sorted from blood, collected in a trial of the OX40 agonist ivuxolimab. Every receptor here comes from an adult with an advanced solid tumor such as melanoma, head and neck, liver or kidney cancer.

V and J are TRBV15 and TRBJ2-5; TRBD1 matches 8 bases. Unmatched junction bases numbered 14, after V lost 3 bases and J lost 5 bases. From germline, CDR1 is LNHNV and CDR2 YYDKDF (reference sequence). The CDR3 runs 17 residues. The CDR3 coding sequence is TGTGCCACCAGCAGGGAGAAACAGGGGGTTTCGCGGGAGACCCAGTACTTC. Its translation: CATSREKQGVSRETQYF.

This clone was recorded only once. This rearrangement joins TRBV6-1 to TRBJ2-1; 7 nucleotides agree with TRBD2. V shed 2 bases, J shed 8 bases, and the junction held 12 bases outside the gene matches. Germline CDR1 MNHNS, CDR2 SASEGT. CDR3 length equals 16 residues. CDR3 in DNA: TGTGCCAGCAGTGAACTAGCGGCAGCCTCGGGCGATGAGCAGTTCTTC. Its translation is CASSELAAASGDEQFF.

A single count supports this clone. The chain is built from TRBV7-2 and TRBJ2-2; 8 bases are shared with TRBD1. CDR1 and CDR2 from the germline V gene are SGHTA and FQGNSA. There are 16 residues in the CDR3. V shed 4 bases, J shed 4 bases, and the junction held 8 bases outside the gene matches. This CDR3 is CASSSTGGYITGELFF. The CDR3, as DNA: TGTGCCAGCAGCTCCACAGGGGGGTATATCACCGGGGAGCTGTTTTTT.

The chain joins TRBV29-1 to TRBJ2-5; no clear D. The V gene lost 1 base and the J gene lost 3 bases, with 15 bases spanning the gap. The V gene's germline CDR1 is SQVTM and CDR2 ANQGSEA. The CDR3 is made up of 15 amino acids. Here the CDR3 reads CSVEVKVESKETQYF. The CDR3 region has the DNA TGCAGCGTTGAAGTGAAGGTTGAGTCTAAAGAGACCCAGTACTTC.

The V gene is TRBV30, the J gene TRBJ2-2; 11 positions agree with TRBD2. The length of the CDR3 is 15 residues. V shed 2 bases, J shed 5 bases, and the junction held 4 bases outside the gene matches. Germline V gene lookup returns CDR1 GTSNPN and CDR2 SVGIG (reference sequence). CDR3 amino acids: CAWSTLAGDTGELFF. The CDR3 coding sequence is TGTGCCTGGAGTACACTAGCGGGAGATACCGGGGAGCTGTTTTTT.

This clone was recorded only once. This chain connects TRBV30 to TRBJ2-7; the D is unclear. Germline assignment: CDR1 GTSNPN and CDR2 SVGIG (reference sequence). Trimming pared 1 base from V and 5 bases from J, leaving 6 bases between. The CDR3 covers 11 residues. The CDR3 bases are TGTGCCTGGAGTGGAACTCACGAGCAGTACTTC. Its translation: CAWSGTHEQYF.

The V and J genes are TRBV28 and TRBJ2-2; perhaps TRBD1 as D (6 bases). Trimming took off 10 bases at V and 3 bases at J, with 12 bases between the two ends. This CDR3 has 13 residues. Germline lookup yields CDR1 MDHEN and CDR2 SYDVKM. Here the CDR3 DNA reads TGTGCCACCCAACAGGGTCACACCGGGGAGCTGTTTTTT. It encodes CATQQGHTGELFF. Full variable domain (remainder filled in from reference TRBV28 and TRBJ2-2): DVKVTQSSRYLVKRTGEKVFLECVQDMDHENMFWYRQDPGLGLRLIYFSYDVKMKEKGDIPEGYSVSREKKERFSLILESASTNQTSMYLCATQQGHTGELFFGEGSRLTVL.

V and J are TRBV19 and TRBJ2-7, with 13 bases identical to TRBD2. The length of the CDR3 is 16 residues. Trimming cost V 5 bases and J 5 bases; bases outside gene matches: 9. Per germline, CDR1 LNHDA and CDR2 SQIVND (reference sequence). CDR3 in amino acids: CASSSRTSGSLNEQYF. In DNA form, the CDR3 reads TGTGCCAGTAGTTCAAGGACTAGCGGGAGTTTAAACGAGCAGTACTTC.

This clone was recorded a few times. The chain is built from TRBV5-6 and TRBJ2-7; D unresolved. V lost 2 bases and J lost 4, with 7 bases in between. The CDR3 is 12 amino acids. In germline, CDR1 is SGHDT, CDR2 YYEEEE. CDR3 amino acids: CASSLSGYEQYF. The CDR3, as DNA: TGTGCCAGCAGCTTATCCGGATACGAGCAGTACTTC.

The gene calls are TRBV19 and TRBJ2-2; tentative D call: TRBD2 (5 bases). The CDR3 extends over 15 amino acids. V lost 4 bases to trimming and J lost 4 bases, with 13 bases between them. Germline lookup yields CDR1 LNHDA and CDR2 SQIVND (reference sequence). CDR3 sequence: CASSKQLGSTGELFF. CDR3 sequence (DNA): TGTGCCAGTAGTAAGCAACTAGGTAGCACCGGGGAGCTGTTTTTT.

This clone was counted a single time. The chain is built from TRBV5-6 and TRBJ2-5; 9 bases match TRBD1. The CDR3 consists of 14 residues. J was trimmed by 5 bases and V by 10 bases; bases with no gene match: 12. CDR1 SGHDT and CDR2 YYEEEE come from the germline V gene. The CDR3 loop reads CAGNVQGAGETQYF. The CDR3 bases are TGTGCCGGAAATGTACAGGGGGCCGGGGAGACCCAGTACTTC.

The chain combines TRBV9 with TRBJ2-7; TRBD1 agrees at 9 bases. The trim removed 4 bases at V and 7 bases at J, leaving 12 bases unmatched. Per the germline V gene, CDR1 is SGDLS and CDR2 is YYNGEE. This CDR3 is built from 15 residues. This CDR3 is CASSSGTGREQEQYF. CDR3 in DNA: TGTGCCAGCAGCTCAGGGACAGGGAGGGAGCAGGAGCAGTACTTC.

The V gene is TRBV7-9, the J gene TRBJ1-2; tentatively, D is TRBD1 (5 bases). Germline CDR1 reads SEHNR; CDR2 reads FQNEAQ (reference sequence). V was shortened by 4 bases and J by 7 bases, with 16 bases between the two germline ends. The CDR3 runs to 14 residues. CDR3: CASSSLGPGLGYTF. The CDR3 nucleotides are TGTGCCAGCAGCTCCCTGGGACCGGGACTTGGCTACACCTTC.

This clone was counted once. The junction and the germline gene differ at one end; a read error may be behind it. Other DNA sequences in this specimen translate into the identical CDR3. The chain joins TRBV5-8 to TRBJ2-1; D may correspond to TRBD1 or TRBD2 (5 bases each). The CDR3 extends over 15 amino acids. Germline V lookup: CDR1 SGHTS, CDR2 YDEGEE. CDR3 in DNA: TGTGCCAGCAGCGAGGGACGGTTCTCCTATAATGAGCAGTTCTTC. Protein sequence: CASSEGRFSYNEQFF.

This clone was recorded a few times. V usage is TRBV30 and J usage is TRBJ2-2; unclear D gene. The length of the CDR3 is 14 residues. Germline V CDR1 and CDR2: GTSNPN, SVGIG (reference sequence). V lost 0 bases, J lost 4 bases, and 9 bases lay in between. The CDR3 region is CAWSVRPGTGELFF. The CDR3 DNA reads as TGTGCCTGGAGTGTTAGACCCGGCACCGGGGAGCTGTTTTTT.

The rearrangement uses TRBV6-1 and TRBJ2-5; unclear D gene. TRBJ2-7 matches the DNA end more closely, so the J call is doubtful. Germline values: CDR1 MNHNS, CDR2 SASEGT. The CDR3 runs 14 residues. The CDR3 sequence is CASTREPISYEQYF. The CDR3 region has the DNA TGTGCCAGCACCCGCGAGCCTATCTCCTACGAGCAGTACTTC.

V and J are TRBV5-1 and TRBJ2-1; possible D gene TRBD1, 5 bases. Germline assignment: CDR1 SGHRS and CDR2 YFSETQ. V was trimmed by 1 base and J by 2 bases, leaving 10 bases between them. This CDR3 has 15 amino acids. The CDR3 sequence: CASSLMAGTYNEQFF. Written as DNA, the CDR3 is TGCGCCAGCAGCTTGATGGCAGGGACCTACAATGAGCAGTTCTTC.

The chain joins TRBV9 to TRBJ2-1; 10 bases match TRBD1. V lost 3 bases and J lost 9; bases outside the gene matches: 3. Germline V CDR1 and CDR2: SGDLS, YYNGEE. CDR3 length: 13 residues. The CDR3 DNA sequence: TGTGCCAGCAGCGGGGGACAGGGGAGTGAGCAGTTCTTC. The encoded protein is CASSGGQGSEQFF.

The chain recombines TRBV6-4 with TRBJ2-1, with D perhaps matching TRBD2 (7 bases). V lost 3 bases to trimming and J lost 7 bases, with 16 bases between them. The CDR3 has 15 amino acids. The germline V gene has CDR1 MRHNA and CDR2 SNTAGT. As DNA, the CDR3 is TGTGCCAGCAGTGAAAGGGGGGGGGCCTCAAATGAGCAGTTCTTC. Amino acids: CASSERGGASNEQFF.

This CDR3 reads CASGLTAGRSSYNSPLHF. CDR3 coding DNA: TGTGCTAGTGGCCTTACCGCGGGGCGGAGCTCCTATAATTCACCCCTCCACTTT. The rearrangement links TRBV12-5 to TRBJ1-6, with D possibly TRBD1 on 5 matching bases. Germline V gives CDR1 LGHNT, CDR2 FRNRAP. This CDR3 is built from 18 residues. The germline V and J ends were trimmed by 6 bases and 0 bases, with 18 bases remaining between them.

In its sample, this clone was seen a few times. This chain uses TRBV4-2 with TRBJ2-2; possible D gene TRBD2, 6 bases. This CDR3 is built from 14 residues. V was cut by 1 base and J by 3 bases, with 6 bases left in between. Germline assignment: CDR1 LGHNA and CDR2 YNFKEQ. DNA for the CDR3: TGTGCCAGCAGCCAAGGACTAGACACCGGGGAGCTGTTTTTT. Its protein product is CASSQGLDTGELFF.

J is TRBJ2-3 and V is TRBV11-3; 7 bases map to TRBD2. This CDR3 region has 16 residues. Germline CDR1 reads SGHNT; CDR2 reads YENEEA. The V segment lost 5 bases and the J segment 2 bases; nucleotides outside the gene matches: 10. DNA for the CDR3: TGTGCCAGCAGCCACTCTACTAGCGACCTCACAGATACGCAGTATTTT. Its protein product is CASSHSTSDLTDTQYF.

This chain links TRBV4-2 with TRBJ2-5; D call uncertain. TRBJ2-7 explains the end of the DNA better; the J call may be wrong. CDR3 size: 14 residues. Germline loops: CDR1 LGHNA, CDR2 YNFKEQ. CDR3 in DNA: TGTGCCAGCAGCCAAGATGGTCAGTCCCACGAGCAGTACTTC. Protein: CASSQDGQSHEQYF.

This rearrangement joins TRBV30 to TRBJ1-2; D gene ambiguous. Germline values: CDR1 GTSNPN, CDR2 SVGIG (reference sequence). V lost 5 bases to trimming and J lost 7 bases, with 8 bases between them. The CDR3 is 10 residues long. CDR3 region: CAWDGSGYTF. In DNA, the CDR3 is TGTGCCTGGGACGGGTCTGGCTACACCTTC.

The J gene is TRBJ2-1, the V gene TRBV5-4; TRBD2 matches at 8 bases. Trimming took 0 bases from V and 2 from J; bases not matched to a gene: 1. The CDR3 runs to 15 residues. CDR1 SGHNT and CDR2 YYREEE come from the germline V gene (reference sequence). The CDR3 is CASSLEAGAYNEQFF. CDR3 bases: TGTGCCAGCAGCTTGGAAGCGGGAGCCTACAATGAGCAGTTCTTC.

The chain has TRBV30 and TRBJ1-4; 8 bases align to TRBD1. Trimming took 0 bases from V and 6 from J; bases not matched to a gene: 3. CDR1 and CDR2 (germline): GTSNPN, SVGIG (reference sequence). CDR3 length equals 14 residues. The CDR3 is CAWSVGQGDEKLFF. CDR3 DNA sequence: TGTGCCTGGAGTGTAGGACAGGGTGATGAAAAACTGTTTTTT.

The rearrangement joins TRBV2 to TRBJ2-1; 11 bases are a match to TRBD2. The V segment lost 2 bases and the J segment 6 bases; nucleotides outside the gene matches: 12. The germline CDR1 and CDR2 sequences are SNHLY and FYNNEI. This CDR3 region has 18 residues. The CDR3: CASSERGTSGARFNEQFF. CDR3 in DNA: TGTGCCAGCAGTGAAAGGGGGACTAGCGGAGCCCGGTTCAATGAGCAGTTCTTC.